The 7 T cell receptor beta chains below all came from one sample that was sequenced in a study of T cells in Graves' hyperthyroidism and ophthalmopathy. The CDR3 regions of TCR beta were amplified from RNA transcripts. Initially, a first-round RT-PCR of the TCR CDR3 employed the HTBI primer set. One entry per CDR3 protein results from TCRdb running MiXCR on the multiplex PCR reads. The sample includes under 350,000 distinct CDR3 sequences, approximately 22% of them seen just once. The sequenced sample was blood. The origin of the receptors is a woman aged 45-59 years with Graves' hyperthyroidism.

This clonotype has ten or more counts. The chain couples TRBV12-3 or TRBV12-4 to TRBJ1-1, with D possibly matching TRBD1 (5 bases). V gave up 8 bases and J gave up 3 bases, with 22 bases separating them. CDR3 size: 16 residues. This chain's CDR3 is CASGFTGVREDTEAFF. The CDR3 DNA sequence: TGTGCCAGCGGGTTCACGGGGGTTCGTGAGGACACTGAAGCTTTCTTT.

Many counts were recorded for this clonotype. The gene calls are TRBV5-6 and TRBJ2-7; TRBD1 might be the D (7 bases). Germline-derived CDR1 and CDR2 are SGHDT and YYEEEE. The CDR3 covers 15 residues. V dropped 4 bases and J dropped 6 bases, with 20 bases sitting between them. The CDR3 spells CASSLQGPLRGEQYF. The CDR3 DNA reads TGTGCCAGCAGCCTACAGGGGCCGCTGCGGGGCGAGCAGTACTTC.

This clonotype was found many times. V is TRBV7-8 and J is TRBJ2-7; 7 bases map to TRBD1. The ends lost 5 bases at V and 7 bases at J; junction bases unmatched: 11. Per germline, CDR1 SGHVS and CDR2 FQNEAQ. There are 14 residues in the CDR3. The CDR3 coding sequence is TGTGCCAGCAGCCGAGACGGACAGGCTCATGAGCAGTACTTC. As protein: CASSRDGQAHEQYF.

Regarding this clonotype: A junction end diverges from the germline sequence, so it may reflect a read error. The DNA for the CDR3 is TGTGCCGGCAGTGTTGGACAGGGGATGAGAGACGAGCAGTACTTC. It specifies CAGSVGQGMRDEQYF. The chain is built from TRBV9 and TRBJ2-7; 9 bases are a match to TRBD1. This CDR3 is 15 amino acids long. From germline, CDR1 is SGDLS and CDR2 YYNGEE.

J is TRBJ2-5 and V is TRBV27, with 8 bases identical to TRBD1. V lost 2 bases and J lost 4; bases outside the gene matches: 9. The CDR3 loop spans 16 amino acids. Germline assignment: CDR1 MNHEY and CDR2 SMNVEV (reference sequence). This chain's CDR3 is CASSLRANRGRETQYF. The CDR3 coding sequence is TGTGCCAGCAGTTTAAGGGCTAACAGGGGGAGAGAGACCCAGTACTTC.

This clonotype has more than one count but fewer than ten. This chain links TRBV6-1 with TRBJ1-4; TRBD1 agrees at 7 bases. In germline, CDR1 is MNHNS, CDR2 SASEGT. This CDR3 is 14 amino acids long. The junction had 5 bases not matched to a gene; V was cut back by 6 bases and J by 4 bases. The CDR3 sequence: CASRATGLNEKLFF. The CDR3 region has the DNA TGTGCCAGCAGGGCGACAGGGCTTAATGAAAAACTGTTTTTT.

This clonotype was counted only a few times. The CDR3 bases are TGTGCCAGCAGCTTAACCGGGACCCGGAATTTAGGGACGCAGTATTTT. This sequence encodes CASSLTGTRNLGTQYF. The chain has TRBV5-6 and TRBJ2-3, with D perhaps TRBD1 or TRBD2 (5 bases each). The germline gives CDR1 SGHDT, CDR2 YYEEEE. The CDR3 runs 16 residues. Trimming shortened V by 2 bases and J by 9 bases, and 22 bases separated the two germline ends.